This T cell receptor beta chain is drawn from a study of OX40 agonist ivuxolimab in advanced cancers. In the study overall: Ivuxolimab was a fully human IgG2 agonistic monoclonal antibody targeting the costimulatory receptor OX40 (CD134). Intravenous ivuxolimab was administered to patients every 2 weeks at six dose levels: 0.01, 0.1, 0.3, 1.5, 3 and 10 mg/kg. Of the approximately 54 dose-escalation patients, hepatocellular carcinoma was present in roughly 19, melanoma in some 15, renal cell carcinoma in 9 and head and neck cancer in 9. In the dose-escalation cohort, 82.7% of patients were male, and the mean age was around 60 years, with a range of about 20 to 90. Peripheral TCRbeta sequencing was intended to test whether TCR sequence diversity was altered and clonal T-cell expansion was caused by ivuxolimab. Partial responses occurred in three dose-escalation patients: two with cutaneous melanoma and one with hepatocellular carcinoma. The paper reports the monotherapy dose-escalation portion (N of about 54 patients) of the phase I ivuxolimab trial. Prior anti-PD-1, anti-PD-L1 or anti-CTLA-4 therapy was permitted, and approximately 40% of dose-escalation patients had received checkpoint inhibitors. What the work shows at the level of the full study, not this receptor alone: On average, CD8+ T cells showed more expanded clones than CD4+ T cells after ivuxolimab. The antigen specificity of the clonally expanded peripheral T cells was not determined. Low levels of normalized T-cell clonal expansion were also seen in some patients who did not respond. At doses from 0.1 to 3.0 mg/kg, clonal expansion was seen in both CD4+ and CD8+ blood T cells between baseline and week 6. In the 0.1-3.0 mg/kg groups, partial responders had among the lowest normalized peripheral clonal expansion, particularly in CD8+ T cells.

A word on this clone: Its cognate antigen has yet to be identified. No base qualities exist here, and no much larger clone lies one base off it.

Patients with autoimmune disease history or receiving systemic immunosuppression were excluded from the trial. Peripheral blood for TCR sequencing was collected from all dose cohorts at baseline, on cycle 4 day 1, and on cycle 7 day 1. The samples were taken from a phase I, first-in-human, multicenter, open-label dose-escalation trial of ivuxolimab. Adults with locally advanced or metastatic melanoma, renal cell, hepatocellular, or head and neck squamous cell carcinoma were enrolled in the trial. Before TCR sequencing, CD4+ and CD8+ T cells were separately sorted from peripheral blood. To sequence the TCRbeta CDR3 region, genomic DNA was isolated from the sorted cells. The immunoSEQ Assay was used to sequence the TCRbeta CDR3 regions. The table comes from immuneACCESS by way of TCRdb, which keeps in-frame sequences with V and J called. Part of the clones is missing from these tables; in studies checked, under half for an unresolved V gene and the rest for unknown reasons. Across this sample there are about 62,000 clones, with roughly 82% seen only once. 5.5% of the sample belongs to the ten largest clones.

CDR1 is given as MDHEN and CDR2 as SYDVKM, both from the germline V gene. V lost 4 bases and J lost 7 bases; the stretch between them is 19 bases long. From cysteine to phenylalanine, the CDR3 is 15 amino acids long. The only DNA kept is the CDR3, 45 bases in frame from the first base. The input for sequencing was CD4+ or CD8+ T cells sorted from blood, taken in a trial of the OX40 agonist ivuxolimab. The TCR was taken from an adult with an advanced solid tumor such as melanoma, head and neck, liver or kidney cancer. The receptor chain draws on TRBV28 and TRBJ1-2, with a weak D call of TRBD1 (5 bases match). The CDR3 region reads CASSYGKGTGSGYTF. The DNA sequence is TGTGCCAGCAGTTACGGGAAGGGGACCGGCAGTGGCTACACCTTC.